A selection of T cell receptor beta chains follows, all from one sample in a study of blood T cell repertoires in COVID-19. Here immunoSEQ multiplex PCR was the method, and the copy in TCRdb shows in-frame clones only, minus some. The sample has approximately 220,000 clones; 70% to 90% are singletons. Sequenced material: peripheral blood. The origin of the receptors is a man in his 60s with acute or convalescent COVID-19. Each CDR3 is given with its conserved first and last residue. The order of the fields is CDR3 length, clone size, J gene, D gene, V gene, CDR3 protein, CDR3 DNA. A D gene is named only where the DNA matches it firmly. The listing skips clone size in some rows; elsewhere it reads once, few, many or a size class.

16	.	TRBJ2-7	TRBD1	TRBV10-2	CASSESVGTGPYEQYF	TGCGCCAGCAGTGAGTCGGTCGGGACAGGGCCCTACGAGCAGTACTTC
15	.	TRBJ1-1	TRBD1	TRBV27	CASSSAGGGNTEAFF	TGTGCCAGCAGTTCGGCAGGGGGCGGGAACACTGAAGCTTTCTTT
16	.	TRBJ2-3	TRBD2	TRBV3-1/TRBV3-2	CASSQGRGAPSDTQYF	TGTGCCAGCAGCCAAGGGCGGGGGGCCCCCTCGGATACGCAGTATTTT
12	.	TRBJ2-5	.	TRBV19	CASSMGRETQYF	TGTGCCAGTAGTATGGGGAGGGAGACCCAGTACTTC
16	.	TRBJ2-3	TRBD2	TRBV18	CASSPAIAGGRDTQYF	TGTGCCAGCTCGCCCGCCATAGCGGGGGGGAGAGATACGCAGTATTTT
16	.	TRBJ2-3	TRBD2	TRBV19	CASSMPGGGGGDTQYF	TGTGCCAGTAGTATGCCGGGCGGGGGGGGAGGAGATACGCAGTATTTT
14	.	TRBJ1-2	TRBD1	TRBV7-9	CASSPGTGPYGYTF	TGTGCCAGCAGTCCTGGGACAGGGCCCTATGGCTACACCTTC
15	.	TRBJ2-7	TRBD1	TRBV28	CASSSFGQGDYEQYF	TGTGCCAGCAGTTCCTTCGGACAGGGGGACTACGAGCAGTACTTC
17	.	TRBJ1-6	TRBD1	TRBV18	CASSPTGTVGYNSPLHF	TGTGCCAGCTCACCCACCGGGACAGTTGGTTATAATTCACCCCTCCACTTT
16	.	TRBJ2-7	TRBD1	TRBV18	CASSSKPGTGGFEQYF	TGTGCCAGCTCTTCGAAACCCGGGACAGGGGGCTTTGAGCAGTACTTC
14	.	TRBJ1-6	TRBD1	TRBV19	CASSLGTVHSPLHF	TGTGCCAGTAGCCTAGGGACAGTACATTCACCCCTCCACTTT
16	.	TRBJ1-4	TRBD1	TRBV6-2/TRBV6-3	CASSYAQGATNEKLFF	TGTGCCAGCAGTTACGCCCAGGGGGCCACTAATGAAAAACTGTTTTTT
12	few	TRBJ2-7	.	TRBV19	CASRDRSYEQYF	TGTGCCAGTAGGGACAGATCCTACGAGCAGTACTTC
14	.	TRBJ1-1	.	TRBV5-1	CASNSMTGNTEAFF	TGCGCCAGCAACTCGATGACAGGGAACACTGAAGCTTTCTTT
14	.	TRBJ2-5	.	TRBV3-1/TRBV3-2	CASSSQLLGETQYF	TGTGCCAGCAGCAGCCAACTACTGGGAGAGACCCAGTACTTC
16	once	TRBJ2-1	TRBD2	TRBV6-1	CASSATSGGWGNEQFF	TGTGCCAGCAGTGCCACTAGCGGGGGCTGGGGGAATGAGCAGTTCTTC
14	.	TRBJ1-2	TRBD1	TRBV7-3	CASSKDGTDYGYTF	TGTGCCAGCAGCAAAGACGGGACAGATTATGGCTACACCTTC
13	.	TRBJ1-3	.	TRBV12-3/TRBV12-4	CASSSNAGNTIYF	TGTGCCAGCAGTTCTAATGCTGGAAACACCATATATTTT
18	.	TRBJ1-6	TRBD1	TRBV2	CASTAGDRGWVRESPLHF	TGTGCCAGCACAGCGGGGGACAGGGGGTGGGTCCGCGAGTCACCCCTCCACTTT
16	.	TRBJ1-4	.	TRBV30	CAWSYSGGFTNEKLFF	TGTGCCTGGAGTTACTCTGGGGGGTTTACTAATGAAAAACTGTTTTTT
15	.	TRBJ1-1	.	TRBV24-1	CATSDSRTANTEAFF	TGTGCCACCAGTGATTCCAGGACAGCGAACACTGAAGCTTTCTTT
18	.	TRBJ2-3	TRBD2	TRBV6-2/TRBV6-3	CASSYSNVAGGQPDTQYF	TGTGCCAGCAGTTACTCGAACGTAGCGGGGGGGCAACCAGATACGCAGTATTTT
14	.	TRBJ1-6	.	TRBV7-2	CASSLLQGGSPLHF	TGTGCCAGCAGCTTACTACAGGGCGGTTCACCCCTCCACTTT
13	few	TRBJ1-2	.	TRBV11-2	CASSPMGAYGYTF	TGTGCCAGCAGCCCAATGGGGGCCTATGGCTACACCTTC
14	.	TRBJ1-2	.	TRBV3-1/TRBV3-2	CASSQETVNYGYTF	TGTGCCAGCAGCCAAGAGACAGTTAACTATGGCTACACCTTC
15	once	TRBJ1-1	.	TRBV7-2	CASSTHRVENTEAFF	TGTGCCAGCAGCACCCACAGGGTAGAGAACACTGAAGCTTTCTTT
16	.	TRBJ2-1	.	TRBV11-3	CASSFGQTPGGGEQFF	TGTGCCAGCAGCTTTGGACAGACGCCTGGGGGGGGTGAGCAGTTCTTC
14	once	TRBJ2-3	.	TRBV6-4	CASSEDFGVQTQYF	TGTGCCAGCAGTGAGGATTTCGGGGTCCAGACGCAGTATTTT
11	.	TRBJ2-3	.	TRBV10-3	CAINIGYTQYF	TGTGCCATCAACATCGGGTATACGCAGTATTTT
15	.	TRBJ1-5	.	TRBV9	CASSARKNSNQPQHF	TGTGCCAGCAGCGCCAGGAAGAATAGCAATCAGCCCCAGCATTTT
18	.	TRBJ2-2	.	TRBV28	CASSSVRQWFENTGELFF	TGTGCCAGCAGTTCGGTGAGACAGTGGTTTGAGAACACCGGGGAGCTGTTTTTT
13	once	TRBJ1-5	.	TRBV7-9	CASNDQGKQPQHF	TGTGCCAGCAACGACCAGGGGAAGCAGCCCCAGCATTTT
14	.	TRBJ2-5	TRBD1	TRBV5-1	CASSVPTGEETQYF	TGCGCCAGCAGCGTACCGACAGGGGAAGAGACCCAGTACTTC
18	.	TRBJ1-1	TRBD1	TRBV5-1	CASSLALSRGLANTEAFF	TGCGCCAGCAGCTTGGCCCTAAGCAGGGGGTTGGCGAACACTGAAGCTTTCTTT
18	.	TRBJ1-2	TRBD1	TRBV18	CASSTLPGQGAQGGGYTF	TGTGCCAGCTCAACTCTACCGGGACAGGGGGCGCAAGGAGGTGGCTACACCTTC
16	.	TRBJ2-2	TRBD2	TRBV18	CASSPGLAMNTGELFF	TGTGCCAGCTCACCAGGACTAGCGATGAACACCGGGGAGCTGTTTTTT
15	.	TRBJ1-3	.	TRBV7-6	CASSLAPGSGNTIYF	TGTGCCAGCAGCTTAGCGCCGGGGTCTGGAAACACCATATATTTT
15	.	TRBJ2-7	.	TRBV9	CASSGGKAGSYEQYF	TGTGCCAGCAGCGGAGGTAAGGCGGGGTCCTACGAGCAGTACTTC
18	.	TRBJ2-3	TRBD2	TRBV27	CASSPSVLAGWGTDTQYF	TGTGCCAGCAGCCCAAGCGTACTAGCGGGGTGGGGCACAGATACGCAGTATTTT
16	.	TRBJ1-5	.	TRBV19	CASSQASQVSNQPQHF	TGTGCCAGTAGCCAAGCGTCACAGGTTAGCAATCAGCCCCAGCATTTT
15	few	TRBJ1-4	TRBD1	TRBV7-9	CASSPGQVGNEKLFF	TGTGCCAGCAGCCCCGGACAGGTGGGCAATGAAAAACTGTTTTTT
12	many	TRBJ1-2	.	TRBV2	CASTLVPYGYTF	TGTGCCAGCACCCTAGTACCCTATGGCTACACCTTC
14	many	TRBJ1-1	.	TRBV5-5	CASSLRGLDTEAFF	TGTGCCAGCAGCTTGCGGGGGTTGGACACTGAAGCTTTCTTT
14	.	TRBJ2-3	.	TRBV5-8	CASSLDQLTDTQYF	TGTGCCAGCAGCTTGGACCAACTCACAGATACGCAGTATTTT
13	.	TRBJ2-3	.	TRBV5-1	CASSPGGADTQYF	TGCGCCAGCAGCCCGGGGGGCGCAGATACGCAGTATTTT
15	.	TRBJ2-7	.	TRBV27	CASSQGLTNSYEQYF	TGTGCCAGCAGCCAGGGACTCACGAACTCCTACGAGCAGTACTTC
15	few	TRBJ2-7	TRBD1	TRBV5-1	CASSIMGQGNHEQYF	TGCGCCAGCAGCATAATGGGACAGGGGAACCACGAGCAGTACTTC
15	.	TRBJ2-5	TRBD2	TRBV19	CASSVGTSGGETQYF	TGTGCCAGTAGTGTAGGGACTAGCGGGGGGGAGACCCAGTACTTC
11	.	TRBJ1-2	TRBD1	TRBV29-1	CSVQGARNYTF	TGCAGCGTCCAGGGGGCGAGGAACTACACCTTC
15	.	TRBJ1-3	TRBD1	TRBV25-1	CASSPGTGFLGTIYF	TGTGCCAGCAGCCCCGGGACAGGGTTTTTGGGCACCATATATTTT
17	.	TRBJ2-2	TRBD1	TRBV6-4	CASSDHGTGGPGGELFF	TGTGCCAGCAGTGACCACGGGACAGGGGGGCCCGGCGGGGAGCTGTTTTTT
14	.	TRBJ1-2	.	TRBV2	CASNANSPNYGYTF	TGTGCCAGCAATGCGAACAGCCCTAACTATGGCTACACCTTC
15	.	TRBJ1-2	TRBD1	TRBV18	CASSPGTGGYYGYTF	TGTGCCAGCTCACCAGGGACAGGGGGCTACTATGGCTACACCTTC
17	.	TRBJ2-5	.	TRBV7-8	CASSPSVGLTSMETQYF	TGTGCCAGCAGCCCGTCCGTAGGACTGACCTCCATGGAGACCCAGTACTTC
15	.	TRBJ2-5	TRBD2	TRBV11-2	CASILGSSGQETQYF	TGTGCCAGCATCCTAGGGTCTAGCGGACAAGAGACCCAGTACTTC
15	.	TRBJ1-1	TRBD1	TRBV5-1	CASSWGGQGGTEAFF	TGCGCCAGCAGCTGGGGTGGACAGGGGGGGACTGAAGCTTTCTTT
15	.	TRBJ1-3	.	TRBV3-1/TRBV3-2	CASSPARGNGNTIYF	TGTGCCAGCAGCCCGGCCCGGGGGAATGGAAACACCATATATTTT